These 18 T cell receptor beta chains originate from one sample sequenced in a study of cytomegalovirus exposure and HLA in healthy donors. The method was immunoSEQ multiplex PCR; TCRdb's version includes in-frame clones alone and lacks a portion of them. The repertoire holds about 170,000 clones, with about 90% as singletons. The sequencing input was PBMCs. These receptor sequences come from a woman in her thirties in good health and CMV-seronegative.

The chain is built from TRBV6-5 and TRBJ1-1; no reliable D call. Germline loops: CDR1 MNHEY, CDR2 SVGAGI. The CDR3 covers 12 residues. Deletions cut 5 bases from V and 6 bases from J, with 10 bases between. CDR3 loop: CASSGGMSEAFF. DNA of the CDR3: TGTGCCAGCAGTGGTGGGATGTCTGAAGCTTTCTTT.

This clone was seen more than once but under ten times. The chain has TRBV7-2 and TRBJ1-1; TRBD1 matches at 7 bases. Per germline, CDR1 SGHTA and CDR2 FQGNSA. This CDR3 comprises 14 residues. V dropped 5 bases and J dropped 5; count of bases not matched to a gene: 8. CDR3 in amino acids: CASSTQGVGTEAFF. The CDR3 DNA is TGTGCCAGCAGCACCCAGGGGGTTGGAACTGAAGCTTTCTTT.

The chain recombines TRBV6-1 with TRBJ2-3; 9 nucleotides align to TRBD2. CDR3 length equals 16 residues. Germline CDR1 MNHNS, CDR2 SASEGT. V trimming: 1 base; J trimming: 0 bases; junction bases outside the gene matches: 2. This CDR3 is CASSEERGASTDTQYF. CDR3 bases: TGTGCCAGCAGTGAAGAGCGGGGGGCGAGCACAGATACGCAGTATTTT.

V usage is TRBV5-1 and J usage is TRBJ1-2; no clear D gene. V was cut by 2 bases and J by 8 bases, with 13 bases left in between. Germline CDR1 SGHRS, CDR2 YFSETQ. This CDR3 region has 13 residues. The CDR3 protein is CASSFSEGGGYTF. As DNA, the CDR3 is TGCGCCAGCAGCTTTTCAGAAGGAGGCGGCTACACCTTC.

In its sample, this clone was seen once. The rearrangement links TRBV27 to TRBJ2-7, with D perhaps TRBD2 (6 bases). Germline lookup yields CDR1 MNHEY and CDR2 SMNVEV (reference sequence). CDR3 length: 14 amino acids. The germline V and J ends were trimmed by 6 bases and 3 bases, with 15 bases remaining between them. The CDR3 DNA is TGTGCCAGCAGGGGGGGATCAACTGGCTACGAGCAGTACTTC. Translation: CASRGGSTGYEQYF.

The chain uses TRBV29-1 and TRBJ2-7; D perhaps matches TRBD1 (6 bases). Germline CDR1 reads SQVTM; CDR2 reads ANQGSEA. The CDR3 extends over 12 amino acids. The V and J ends lost 2 bases and 5 bases respectively, with 10 bases between them. CDR3 in amino acids: CSVETGHDEQYF. CDR3 sequence (DNA): TGCAGCGTTGAAACGGGACATGACGAGCAGTACTTC.

This rearrangement joins TRBV15 to TRBJ1-1, with a tentative D call TRBD1 (5 bases). V was shortened by 1 base and J by 0 bases, with 15 bases between the two germline ends. The CDR3 loop spans 17 amino acids. Germline V gene sequence: CDR1 LNHNV, CDR2 YYDKDF (reference sequence). The CDR3 region is CATSRGRDFSVNTEAFF. CDR3 coding DNA: TGTGCCACCAGCAGAGGTCGGGACTTCTCCGTGAACACTGAAGCTTTCTTT.

V gene TRBV2 combines with J gene TRBJ2-7; weak D call: TRBD2 (6 bases). V was clipped by 8 bases and J by 2 bases, with 16 bases between them. The CDR3 is 14 amino acids. Germline CDR1 SNHLY, CDR2 FYNNEI. CDR3 in amino acids: CASLGTSPPYEQYF. In nucleotides, the CDR3 is TGTGCCAGCCTCGGAACTAGCCCACCCTACGAGCAGTACTTC.

This chain connects TRBV28 to TRBJ1-1; a weak D match, TRBD1 (6 bases). CDR1 and CDR2 from the germline V gene are MDHEN and SYDVKM. CDR3 length equals 14 residues. With 7 bases removed from V and 5 bases from J, the gap between germline ends came to 17 bases. The CDR3 bases are TGTGCCAGCAAAGAGAGGGGGTCGGGAACTGAAGCTTTCTTT. Its translation: CASKERGSGTEAFF.

The gene calls are TRBV7-9 and TRBJ2-3, with TRBD2 identical over 7 bases. Germline V gives CDR1 SEHNR, CDR2 FQNEAQ (reference sequence). The ends lost 6 bases at V and 0 bases at J; junction bases unmatched: 12. The CDR3 is made up of 17 amino acids. In DNA, the CDR3 is TGTGCCAGCAGTCCCCCAGCTAGCGGATATAGCACAGATACGCAGTATTTT. Its protein product is CASSPPASGYSTDTQYF. Looking up the rest from reference TRBV7-9 and TRBJ2-3 gives the full variable domain: DTGVSQNPRHKITKRGQNVTFRCDPISEHNRLYWYRQTLGQGPEFLTYFQNEAQLEKSRLLSDRFSAERPKGSFSTLEIQRTEQGDSAMYLCASSPPASGYSTDTQYFGPGTRLTVL.

The genes are TRBV28 and TRBJ2-5; no clear D gene. Trimming cost V 3 bases and J 5 bases, with 16 bases left between them. Germline V gene sequence: CDR1 MDHEN, CDR2 SYDVKM. The CDR3 is made up of 15 amino acids. As DNA, the CDR3 is TGTGCCAGCAGTTTTGAAGGCGTTATGTGGGAGACCCAGTACTTC. This codes for CASSFEGVMWETQYF.

As DNA, the CDR3 is TGTGCCAGCAGGTTCGGCACCGGGGAGCTGTTTTTT. It specifies CASRFGTGELFF. The chain has TRBV5-4 and TRBJ2-2; D unclear. CDR1 and CDR2 (germline): SGHNT, YYREEE (reference sequence). Trimming took 5 bases from V and 4 from J, leaving 6 bases between them. The CDR3 is 12 amino acids. Using reference TRBV5-4 and TRBJ2-2 for the parts outside the CDR3, the full variable domain is ETGVTQSPTHLIKTRGQQVTLRCSSQSGHNTVSWYQQALGQGPQFIFQYYREEENGRGNFPPRFSGLQFPNYSSELNVNALELDDSALYLCASRFGTGELFFGEGSRLTVL.

The chain couples TRBV5-1 to TRBJ2-7; D is unclear. The CDR3 length is 14 residues. Germline V CDR1 and CDR2: SGHRS, YFSETQ. Trimming left V 0 bases short and J 7 bases short, with 14 bases between. The CDR3 reads CASSLVWATEEQYF. DNA for the CDR3: TGCGCCAGCAGCTTGGTGTGGGCCACCGAAGAGCAGTACTTC.

The genes are TRBV4-1 and TRBJ2-5; D is unresolved. The length of the CDR3 is 15 residues. V was clipped by 4 bases and J by 5 bases, with 17 bases between them. The V gene's germline CDR1 is MGHRA and CDR2 YSYEKL. The CDR3 protein is CASSPRPVKEETQYF. In DNA form, the CDR3 reads TGCGCCAGCAGCCCAAGGCCCGTTAAGGAGGAGACCCAGTACTTC.

The CDR3 loop reads CASRSGTGDQPQHF. The DNA for the CDR3 is TGTGCCAGCAGGTCCGGGACAGGGGATCAGCCCCAGCATTTT. This sequence joins TRBV6-1 and TRBJ1-5; 10 bases are a match to TRBD1. Germline V gene lookup returns CDR1 MNHNS and CDR2 SASEGT. The CDR3 is made up of 14 amino acids. The V segment lost 6 bases and the J segment 5 bases; nucleotides outside the gene matches: 4.

The J gene is TRBJ1-2, the V gene TRBV9; the D gene is possibly TRBD1 (6 bases). This CDR3 spans 16 amino acids. Germline V gene lookup returns CDR1 SGDLS and CDR2 YYNGEE. Trimming pared 1 base from V and 1 base from J, leaving 14 bases between. The CDR3 spells CASSVTDSLVNYGYTF. The CDR3 region has the DNA TGTGCCAGCAGCGTAACGGACAGCTTAGTTAACTATGGCTACACCTTC.

CDR3 sequence (DNA): TGTGCCAGCAGCCTAGGGGGCAGGGATGAAAAACTGTTTTTT. This sequence encodes CASSLGGRDEKLFF. This chain joins TRBV4-2 and TRBJ1-4; TRBD1 aligns across 7 bases. There are 14 residues in the CDR3. Germline V gene sequence: CDR1 LGHNA, CDR2 YNFKEQ. V was pared by 4 bases and J by 6 bases, with 5 bases of the junction left unmatched.

The V call is TRBV5-1, the J call TRBJ1-2, with D perhaps TRBD1 (6 bases). Germline V gene sequence: CDR1 SGHRS, CDR2 YFSETQ. The CDR3 is 15 residues long. V dropped 4 bases and J dropped 7 bases, with 20 bases sitting between them. CDR3 coding DNA: TGCGCCAGCAGCAAATTGGCTGCAGGGGAGGTTGGCTACACCTTC. It codes for CASSKLAAGEVGYTF.